The entry below gives a single T cell receptor beta chain sequence along with its context. Recruited during active infection, patients (from Seattle) were subsequently followed longitudinally. Original methodology: From reference gene primer amplification, estimates of nucleated cell counts were derived. Assay: immunoSEQ multiplex PCR; the TCRdb copy retains only in-frame clones and omits some. V, J and clone size reflect that table, while D and trimming were determined from the DNA. The sample lists some 150,000 clones, around 82% occurring once. The V gene's germline CDR1 is LNHDA and CDR2 SQIVND (reference sequence). The CDR3 sequence is 15 residues long. After removal of 6 bases from V and 3 bases from J, the junction contained 7 bases not matched to a gene. This sample stems from a study of blood T cell repertoires in COVID-19. On the study more broadly: Samples taken during acute and convalescent COVID-19 were collected in the United States, Italy and Spain. The analysed material was cDNA or gDNA that came from T cells, B-cell-depleted T cells, or PBMCs.

The source of this sequence is a man between 60 and 75 years old with COVID-19, enrolled during active disease. The sequenced sample was peripheral blood. The rearrangement joins TRBV19 to TRBJ2-2; TRBD2 matches 7 bases. The DNA for the CDR3 is TGTGCCAGTAGATCCCACGCGGGGGACACCGGGGAGCTGTTTTTT. It yields the protein CASRSHAGDTGELFF.